This TCR beta chain was captured by sequencing in a study of cytomegalovirus exposure and HLA in healthy donors (dated by TCRdb to between 2016 and 2019). For the wider study: According to an earlier analysis of around 600 of the donors, about 180 million T cells yielded roughly 110 million unique TCR beta sequences and 250 to 350 Gb of sequence data. Roughly 300 gigabases of sequencing data and tens of millions of unique TCR sequences were included in an early release covering around 650 HLA-typed donors. Of the approximately 370 genotyped donors, 75% to 85% were placed in the genetic ancestry cluster associated with self-reported Caucasian donors. The study aimed to test whether cataloging public T cell receptors could reveal signatures of past pathogen exposure. Using immunosequencing, the study profiled T cell repertoires from 500 to 800 subjects and related those repertoires to cytomegalovirus serostatus. Besides the first cohort of under 700 subjects, a separate validation cohort made up of over a hundred different subjects was used. The study combined high-throughput TCR immunosequencing, statistical association of individual TCRs with disease status, and machine learning to predict cytomegalovirus infection status. To study patterns of TCR occurrence, a later analysis re-analyzed previously published TCR beta repertoires from around 670 donors and added high-resolution HLA genotyping. Rather than using new phenotypic data, the later analysis identified candidate immune exposures from TCR beta sequences and from how often those sequences occurred across donors. To decide whether each TCR beta V gene segment behaved as functional or pseudogenic, an earlier analysis of approximately 620 of the donors relied on high-throughput TCR beta sequencing. Donor age, sex, ethnicity and CMV serostatus were compiled together with the repertoire data. In a later genetic analysis, genome-wide SNP genotypes for about three fifths of the roughly 670 donors were used, and that subset was treated as a discovery cohort. All discovery cohort repertoires had been generated on a single sequencing platform. HLA typing covered class I and class II loci at four-digit resolution. Typing coverage varied by locus: about 620-630 donors for A, B, C, DRB1 and DQB1; roughly 560 for DQA1; around 570 for DPA1; 400 to 480 for DPB1. Because of strong linkage in the cohort, a few DR-DQ haplotypes were treated as single units for association and clustering. Among 300 to 450 genotyped donors of the cohort, an average of roughly 240,000 unique TCR beta nucleotide sequences were sequenced per donor, around 20% of them non-productive. Points the paper makes about the study in general: Correlated functional status among segregating V segments might be attributable to linkage disequilibrium, but an unknown experimental factor could not be ruled out. Most TCR sequences were observed very rarely across donors, whereas some public TCRs were present in many individuals. A cluster of highly shared sequence variants was judged likely to be a technical artifact of the sequencing pipeline. Because some donors lacked HLA typing at each locus, the association tests relied only on the typed subset. When HLA alleles, especially DR and DQ, strongly co-occurred, attributing TCR associations to individual alleles was difficult. A further reported finding was that TCR beta sequences accurately predicted the HLA-A and HLA-B alleles for most subjects in the first cohort. Sequencing depth was assumed to be roughly uniform across donors in the presence/absence analyses, though that assumption may not hold. According to a later analysis, parvovirus B19, influenza, CMV and Epstein-Barr virus appeared linked to several top co-occurrence clusters. Compared with the approximately 670-donor mean, donors in an Asian-associated ancestry cluster had fewer N-insertions in productive TCRs, according to a later genetic analysis. Most CMV-associated TCR beta chains appeared to be HLA-restricted in a later analysis, and the HLA associations seemed to be driven largely by CMV exposure. In a later analysis, TCR association rates were found to vary across HLA loci, with the most associated TCRs seen for DRB1 alleles and the fewest for HLA-C alleles. Three of the identified cytomegalovirus-associated TCR beta chains were confirmed in vitro to be specific for cytomegalovirus antigens. Compared with equally common non-associated chains, HLA-associated TCR beta chains in a later analysis were more clonally expanded and had lower generation probabilities. In both the original and validation cohorts, the classifier was reported to diagnose cytomegalovirus status with high specificity and sensitivity. Because counts were too low, more than 15 rarely observed V segments, including chromosome 9 orphons, were left out of the earlier analysis of roughly 600 of the donors. Immune exposure information for the cohort was limited to CMV serostatus. An association between a missense DCLRE1C variant and V-gene and J-gene trimming of TCR beta chains was found in a later genetic analysis and replicated in an independent cohort. In a later analysis, over 15,000 TCR beta sequences were associated with specific HLA alleles at a false discovery rate of 0.05. An earlier analysis of 450 to 750 of the donors showed that most TCR beta V segments appeared in productive rearrangements either about 87% or about 30% of the time, which broadly matched IMGT annotations. In the study, 150 to 200 TCR beta chains were listed as associated with cytomegalovirus. This cohort had only TCR beta chains sequenced, and the lack of alpha or paired-chain data limited which features could be detected. Some IMGT-functional V segments, including TRBV6-2 and TRBV6-3, could not be told apart with the 87-base-pair reads, so those segments were excluded. According to the authors, the approach could potentially be generalized to other disease states and immunological phenotypes.

The CDR3 runs 13 amino acids, cysteine and phenylalanine included. Solely the CDR3 DNA is kept, with 39 bases framed from the first base. V loses 10 bases at its end and J loses 3 bases; junction bases beyond the gene matches: 5. The germline V gene (reference sequence) provides CDR1 LNHDA and CDR2 SQIVND. Library construction relied on the immunoSEQ multiplex PCR assay. The multiplex PCR relied on a mix of 60 forward primers for TCR Vbeta segments and 13 reverse primers for TCR Jbeta segments. The CDR3 region of rearranged TCR beta genes was amplified from genomic DNA by a multiplex PCR assay. Amplified TCR beta libraries were sequenced as 87-base-pair reads on the Illumina HiSeq System. As for the original processing: A later analysis tallied 75 million to 85 million unique TCR beta chains across the 600 to 700 repertoires, and around 12 million of those chains were shared by two or more donors. A nearest-neighbor algorithm error-corrected the raw reads and collapsed the reads into unique sequences, merging closely related sequences to remove PCR and sequencing errors. To assign V, D and J gene segments, CDR3 sequences were aligned to IMGT reference sequences. Each retained sequence needed at least a six-nucleotide match to both a V gene segment and a J gene segment. Rearrangements were classified as productive when the CDR3 lacked stop codons and remained in frame with V and J, and all other rearrangements were classified as non-productive. Following IMGT convention, CDR3 was defined as the stretch from the second conserved V-encoded cysteine up to the conserved J-encoded phenylalanine. The earlier analysis of some 550 of the donors excluded any sequence lacking an unambiguous match to a single V gene segment. In an earlier analysis of approximately 610 of the donors, V segments were called functional above 56.7% productive rearrangements and were called segregating when the between-donor standard deviation exceeded 5%. A statistical classification framework was developed to diagnose cytomegalovirus status using the catalog of TCR beta chain sequences. A later analysis assigned V and J genes by comparing TCR nucleotide sequences with IMGT/GENE-DB human TR gene sequences. In a later analysis, CDR3 sequences and most-parsimonious VDJ recombination scenarios were assigned using the TCRdist pipeline. In a later analysis, each TCR beta chain was defined by its CDR3 amino acid sequence together with its V-gene family, and reads lacking a unique V-gene family were excluded. As a way to deal with suspected cross-contamination and a sequencing artifact, a later analysis dropped 592 nucleotide sequences that were highly shared and had low generation probability. For each public chain, a later analysis derived a clonal expansion index from normalized ranks of inferred template counts within each repertoire. Generation probabilities in a later analysis came from a VDJ recombination model fitted to out-of-frame rearrangements, and those results were checked against IGoR. A later analysis scored TCR-TCR, TCR-HLA and TCR-CMV co-occurrence with hypergeometric tests, applying a repertoire-size bias correction to TCR pairs. To estimate false discovery rates, a later analysis permuted the HLA or CMV assignments 20 times. A later analysis grouped co-occurring TCRs with DBSCAN, adding TCRdist sequence similarity when clustering within HLA-allele-positive subsets. Repertoires with fewer than 30,000 or more than 120,000 public chains, plus five repertoires with anomalous nucleotide sharing, were excluded from co-occurrence clustering. The table comes from immuneACCESS by way of TCRdb, which keeps in-frame sequences with V and J called. Part of the clones is missing from these tables; in studies checked, under half for an unresolved V gene and the rest for unknown reasons. V and J calls and clone size are as listed in that table; D and trimming were resolved from the DNA. This sample's records show 150,000 to 250,000 clones. The leading ten clones occupy 0.7% to 0.8% of the sample.

A word on this clone: Its recognized antigen is unknown.

The cohort comprised approximately 700 healthy bone marrow donors. Cohort members were all nominally healthy when sampled, although unrecorded immune exposures were likely present. The donor tested CMV seronegative and was one of the 352 seronegative cohort members. A peripheral blood sample was collected from each donor, and TCR beta sequencing was performed on peripheral blood mononuclear cells. The Qiagen DNeasy Blood Extraction Kit was used to extract genomic DNA from the blood cell samples. The sequencing input was PBMCs. The V and J segments used are TRBV19 and TRBJ2-7; 11 bases in the junction line up with TRBD2. The TCR comes from a boy aged 10-17 years in good health and CMV-seronegative. The CDR3 protein is CATETSGGYEQYF. The bases are TGTGCCACAGAAACTAGCGGGGGCTACGAGCAGTACTTC.